The 25 T cell receptor beta chains listed next were all sequenced from one sample in a study of T cells in Graves' hyperthyroidism and ophthalmopathy (dated by TCRdb to between 2018 and 2021). Library preparation was by multiplex PCR. Sequencing was performed on an Illumina HiSeq 2000. The TCR beta CDR3 regions were amplified from the RNA transcripts. The first round of RT-PCR for the TCR CDR3 was performed with the HTBI primer set and the Qiagen OneStep RT-PCR kit. TCRdb took the public reads, trimmed them with fastp at Q25, ran MiXCR for clone calling and kept in-frame beta chains. Merged by CDR3 protein, the rows form single entries marked with the most common genes and DNA. This sample has 750,000 to 900,000 distinct CDR3 sequences in its table, and about 38% of those were observed once. Roughly 8.3% of the sample is held by the ten biggest clonotypes. The specimen sequenced was blood. The source of these receptors is a man aged 18 to 29 with Graves' hyperthyroidism.

The J gene is TRBJ1-5, the V gene TRBV24-1, with 7 bases fitting TRBD1. V lost 5 bases to trimming and J lost 2 bases; unmatched junction nucleotides: 2. CDR1 and CDR2 from the germline V gene are KGHDR and SFDVKD. This CDR3 is 14 amino acids long. The chain's CDR3 is CATSAGGGNQPQHF. As DNA, the CDR3 is TGTGCCACCAGTGCAGGGGGTGGCAATCAGCCCCAGCATTTT.

This clonotype was seen a handful of times. The genes are TRBV5-1 and TRBJ1-1; TRBD1 is a possible D gene (6 bases). V was trimmed by 9 bases and J by 6 bases, leaving 15 bases between them. Per the germline V gene, CDR1 is SGHRS and CDR2 is YFSETQ. CDR3 length: 12 residues. The CDR3 nucleotides are TGCGCCACCTCACCATCAGGGGCTGAAGCTTTCTTT. As protein: CATSPSGAEAFF.

A few counts support this clonotype. V gene TRBV2 combines with J gene TRBJ1-2, with D possibly matching TRBD1 (5 bases). This CDR3 has 13 amino acids. CDR1 is SNHLY, CDR2 FYNNEI, per germline. V lost 6 bases and J lost 2, with 10 bases in between. The DNA of the CDR3 is TGTGCCAGCAGGGGGGGACGGAACTATGGCTACACCTTC. Protein: CASRGGRNYGYTF.

This chain uses TRBV6-1 with TRBJ2-7; weak D call: TRBD1 (6 bases). The germline gives CDR1 MNHNS, CDR2 SASEGT. V was cut by 7 bases and J by 3 bases, with 13 bases left in between. The CDR3 extends over 13 amino acids. CDR3 sequence (DNA): TGTGCCAGCATGGAGGCAGGGGACTACGAGCAGTACTTC. It yields the protein CASMEAGDYEQYF.

This clonotype appeared many times. The rearrangement joins TRBV7-9 to TRBJ2-7; D is possibly TRBD1 or TRBD2 (5 bases each). With 4 bases removed from V and 5 bases from J, the gap between germline ends came to 15 bases. CDR3 length: 14 residues. The germline V gene encodes CDR1 SEHNR and CDR2 FQNEAQ (reference sequence). Written as DNA, the CDR3 is TGTGCCAGCAGCTCCCTGGGGGAGTCGGACGAGCAGTACTTC. Translation gives CASSSLGESDEQYF.

This clonotype was counted many times. This rearrangement joins TRBV12-3 or TRBV12-4 to TRBJ1-2, with a possible D match to TRBD1 (5 bases). Trimming took off 4 bases at V and 6 bases at J, with 15 bases between the two ends. CDR3 length equals 14 residues. CDR3 DNA sequence: TGTGCCAGCAGTTCCGAATCAGGGAAAGATGGCTACACCTTC. Translation: CASSSESGKDGYTF.

The genes are TRBV7-6 and TRBJ2-5, with TRBD2 identical over 12 bases. CDR3 length: 16 amino acids. J lost 7 bases, V lost 6 bases, and 12 bases had no gene match. Germline-derived CDR1 and CDR2 are SGHVS and FNYEAQ. CDR3 in amino acids: CASSEGLAGGLGTQYF. CDR3 nucleotides: TGTGCCAGCAGTGAAGGTCTAGCGGGGGGGTTAGGGACCCAGTACTTC.

This clonotype was detected a few times. This sequence joins TRBV11-2 and TRBJ1-1; 8 nucleotides match TRBD1. This CDR3 is 15 amino acids long. The germline gives CDR1 SGHAT, CDR2 FQNNGV. J lost 3 bases, V lost 6 bases, and 9 bases had no gene match. The CDR3 nucleotides read TGTGCCAGCAGTCCAATCGGACAGGGTTACACTGAAGCTTTCTTT. Encoded protein: CASSPIGQGYTEAFF.

This chain joins TRBV7-2 and TRBJ1-1, with D possibly being TRBD1 (5 bases). Trimming removed 2 bases from V and 5 bases from J, with 21 bases in between. The germline V gene encodes CDR1 SGHTA and CDR2 FQGNSA. The CDR3 covers 17 residues. As DNA, the CDR3 is TGTGCCAGCAGCTTAAATGGCGGCGGGGGGGGTTCAACTGAAGCTTTCTTT. Its translation is CASSLNGGGGGSTEAFF.

This clonotype was seen a few times. The chain carries TRBV20-1 and TRBJ2-7, with D perhaps TRBD2 (5 bases). CDR1 and CDR2 (germline): DFQATT, SNEGSKA (reference sequence). The CDR3 covers 13 residues. V dropped 6 bases and J dropped 0 bases, with 12 bases sitting between them. The CDR3: CSARTFTSYEQYF. Here the CDR3 DNA reads TGCAGTGCCAGGACTTTCACCTCCTACGAGCAGTACTTC.

The chain joins TRBV20-1 to TRBJ2-5, with D possibly matching TRBD1 (7 bases). Trimming took 4 bases from V and 5 from J, leaving 20 bases between them. This CDR3 is built from 15 residues. CDR1 and CDR2 from the germline V gene are DFQATT and SNEGSKA (reference sequence). This chain's CDR3 is CSATGDRVGGETQYF. CDR3 nucleotides: TGCAGTGCTACCGGAGACAGGGTCGGAGGGGAGACCCAGTACTTC.

The sample holds a few counts of this clonotype. The junction and the germline gene differ at one end; a read error may be behind it. This chain uses TRBV7-9 with TRBJ1-2; unclear D gene. There are 16 residues in the CDR3. Germline V gene lookup returns CDR1 SEHNR and CDR2 FQNEAQ (reference sequence). The CDR3 region is CASSPRVDSGLYGYTF. In DNA, the CDR3 is TGCGCCAGCAGCCCTCGGGTAGATTCGGGCCTCTATGGCTACACCTTC.

In its sample, this clonotype was seen once. CDR3 sequence reads: CASSPSRGRTHEQYF. The CDR3 DNA is TGTGCCAGCAGCCCATCAAGGGGGCGCACCCACGAGCAGTACTTC. The genes are TRBV9 and TRBJ2-7; 7 positions agree with TRBD1. The CDR3 loop spans 15 amino acids. CDR1 and CDR2 from the germline V gene are SGDLS and YYNGEE. The V gene end was trimmed by 4 bases and the J gene end by 5 bases; junction bases not matched to a gene: 12.

The CDR3 loop is CASSQEARYTYEQYF. The CDR3, as DNA: TGCGCCAGCAGCCAAGAGGCAAGATATACCTACGAGCAGTACTTC. This sequence joins TRBV4-3 and TRBJ2-7; D remains ambiguous. The CDR3 has 15 amino acids. Germline CDR1 is LGHNA and CDR2 is YSLEER. V was clipped by 0 bases and J by 2 bases, with 11 bases between them.

Points on this clonotype: Possible read error: a much larger clone is one base away. Because it lacks the conserved phenylalanine or tryptophan at the end, this CDR3 is likely a read error. The V and J genes are TRBV2 and TRBJ1-1, with D perhaps TRBD1 (6 bases). Trimming left V 2 bases short and J 1 base short, with 8 bases between. The CDR3 runs 14 residues. Germline assignment: CDR1 SNHLY and CDR2 FYNNEI. The CDR3 DNA is TGTGCCAGCAGTGAACGGGGGCAGAACACTGAAGCTTTCTCT. It encodes CASSERGQNTEAFS.

This clonotype was counted many times. V usage is TRBV7-9 and J usage is TRBJ1-2, with D maybe TRBD1 (6 bases). The germline V and J ends were trimmed by 1 base and 3 bases, with 21 bases remaining between them. CDR1 is SEHNR, CDR2 FQNEAQ, per germline (reference sequence). The CDR3 runs to 18 residues. CDR3 bases: TGTGCCAGCAGCTTAGTGGGGGCGGACACCTTATCCCACTATGGCTACACCTTC. Amino acids: CASSLVGADTLSHYGYTF.

This chain uses TRBV4-1 with TRBJ1-5; D possibly corresponds to TRBD1 (5 bases). CDR1 MGHRA and CDR2 YSYEKL come from the germline V gene. The CDR3 is 16 residues long. V was cut by 1 base and J by 5 bases, with 15 bases left in between. CDR3 sequence reads: CASSQAGGALHQPQHF. As DNA, the CDR3 is TGCGCCAGCAGCCAAGCGGGGGGAGCCCTCCATCAGCCCCAGCATTTT.

The J gene is TRBJ2-7, the V gene TRBV7-6; D gene unclear. The CDR3 is 15 residues long. The germline V and J ends were trimmed by 0 bases and 0 bases, with 9 bases remaining between them. Germline CDR1 SGHVS, CDR2 FNYEAQ. The CDR3 here is CASSLAPDNSYEQYF. As DNA, the CDR3 is TGTGCCAGCAGCTTAGCCCCAGATAACTCCTACGAGCAGTACTTC.

This clonotype was counted many times. The chain links TRBV9 to TRBJ1-5; D not resolved. CDR3 size: 14 residues. The V gene's germline CDR1 is SGDLS and CDR2 YYNGEE. Trimming stripped 3 bases from V and 2 bases from J, with 9 bases between. The CDR3, as DNA: TGTGCCAGCAGCGCGAGCGGGGGCAATCAGCCCCAGCATTTT. Translated: CASSASGGNQPQHF.

The chain carries TRBV6-5 and TRBJ1-4; maybe TRBD1 (6 bases). Looked up from germline, CDR1 is MNHEY and CDR2 is SVGAGI. The CDR3 consists of 14 residues. V dropped 2 bases and J dropped 13 bases, with 17 bases sitting between them. The CDR3 DNA reads TGTGCCAGCAGTTACACGGACGGGGGCGCGGCACTGTTTTTT. Amino acids: CASSYTDGGAALFF.

The chain links TRBV20-1 to TRBJ2-2; tentative D call: TRBD2 (6 bases). In germline, CDR1 is DFQATT, CDR2 SNEGSKA (reference sequence). V was clipped by 0 bases and J by 8 bases, with 13 bases between them. The CDR3 length is 14 residues. The DNA of the CDR3 is TGCAGTGCTAGAGAGTCCGGGGACTTTGGGGAGCTGTTTTTT. The encoded protein is CSARESGDFGELFF.

The chain has TRBV5-1 and TRBJ1-6; D call uncertain. Per the germline V gene, CDR1 is SGHRS and CDR2 is YFSETQ. CDR3 size: 14 residues. The germline V and J ends were trimmed by 3 bases and 10 bases, with 14 bases remaining between them. The CDR3 bases are TGCGCCAGCAGCTCCCGTAGGGAAGGATCACCCCTCCACTTT. This sequence encodes CASSSRREGSPLHF. The full variable domain, with the rest looked up from reference TRBV5-1 and TRBJ1-6, is KAGVTQTPRYLIKTRGQQVTLSCSPISGHRSVSWYQQTPGQGLQFLFEYFSETQRNKGNFPGRFSGRQFSNSRSEMNVSTLELGDSALYLCASSSRREGSPLHFGNGTRLTVT.

This clonotype was detected many times. The chain combines TRBV2 with TRBJ1-2, with a possible D match to TRBD1 (6 bases). CDR3 length: 12 amino acids. Germline lookup yields CDR1 SNHLY and CDR2 FYNNEI. Trimming shortened V by 8 bases and J by 4 bases, and 11 bases separated the two germline ends. CDR3 loop: CASGTSSYGYTF. The CDR3 nucleotides read TGTGCCAGCGGGACATCCTCCTATGGCTACACCTTC.

The chain carries TRBV12-3 or TRBV12-4 and TRBJ1-1, with D maybe TRBD1 (5 bases). The CDR3 has 14 amino acids. Deletions cut 7 bases from V and 6 bases from J, with 18 bases between. CDR3 amino acids: CASIQSGGEAEAFF. The CDR3 DNA is TGTGCCAGCATTCAAAGTGGGGGAGAAGCTGAAGCTTTCTTT.

A word on this clonotype: A read error may be the cause here, since a much bigger clone is one base away. This chain uses TRBV7-6 with TRBJ1-2; possible D gene TRBD1, 6 bases. Trimming removed 4 bases at V and 8 bases at J, with 14 bases between. CDR3 length: 13 residues. CDR1 is SGHVS, CDR2 FNYEAQ, per germline. CDR3 in amino acids: CASSSRQAGGYTF. The CDR3 DNA follows: TGTGCCAGCAGCTCACGACAGGCTGGGGGCTACACCTTC.